The T cell receptor beta chain under discussion was sequenced for a study of circulating and synovial CD4+ cells in juvenile arthritis. Findings and limits, study-wide: Vbeta family usage analysis did not detect the pathogenic-like versus bulk difference. Bulk blood CD4 repertoires were more diverse than these.

Assay: immunoSEQ multiplex PCR; the TCRdb copy retains only in-frame clones and omits some. In the table there are more than 13,000 clones, over 70% of which are singletons. CDR1 SGDLS and CDR2 YYNGEE come from the germline V gene. Trimming took 4 bases from V and 6 from J; bases not matched to a gene: 10. The CDR3 runs to 14 residues. As regards this clone: Its target is not known. This sample also contains other DNA sequences that code for the same CDR3.

The gene calls are TRBV9 and TRBJ2-7; 7 bases match TRBD1. The sample was CD4+ T cells from synovial fluid. The sequence came from a human patient with juvenile idiopathic arthritis. Some clones in this sample may be carry-over from other donors' samples. The CDR3 region has the DNA TGTGCCAGCAGCCGATGGGACAGCCTTGGCGAGCAGTACTTC. It yields the protein CASSRWDSLGEQYF.